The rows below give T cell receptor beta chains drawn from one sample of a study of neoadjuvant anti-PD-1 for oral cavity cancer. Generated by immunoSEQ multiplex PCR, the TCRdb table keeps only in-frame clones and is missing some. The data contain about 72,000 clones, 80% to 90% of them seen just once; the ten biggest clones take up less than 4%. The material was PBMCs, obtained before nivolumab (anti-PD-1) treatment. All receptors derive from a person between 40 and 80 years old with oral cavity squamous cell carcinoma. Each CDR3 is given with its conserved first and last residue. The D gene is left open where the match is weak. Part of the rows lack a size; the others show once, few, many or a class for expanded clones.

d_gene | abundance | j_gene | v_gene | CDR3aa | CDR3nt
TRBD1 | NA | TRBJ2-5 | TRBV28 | CASSSGQGATETQYF | TGTGCCAGCAGTTCGGGACAGGGGGCAACCGAGACCCAGTACTTC
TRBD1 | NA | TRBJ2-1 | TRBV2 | CASRRPYRGVSYNEQFF | TGTGCCAGCAGGCGGCCCTACAGGGGAGTCTCCTACAATGAGCAGTTCTTC
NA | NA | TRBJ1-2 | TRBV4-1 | CASSQGSSLGYTF | TGCGCCAGCAGCCAAGGGTCTTCGTTGGGCTACACCTTC
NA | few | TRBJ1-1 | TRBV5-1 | CASSLDQGGYTEAFF | TGCGCCAGCAGCTTGGACCAAGGGGGATACACTGAAGCTTTCTTT
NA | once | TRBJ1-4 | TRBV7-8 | CASSFGSGFNEKLFF | TGTGCCAGCAGCTTCGGTTCAGGGTTTAATGAAAAACTGTTTTTT
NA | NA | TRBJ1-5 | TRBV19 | CASSRGASQPQHF | TGTGCCAGTAGTCGGGGGGCGAGTCAGCCCCAGCATTTT
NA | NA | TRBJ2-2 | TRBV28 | CASTDSNTGELFF | TGTGCCAGTACCGACAGCAACACCGGGGAGCTGTTTTTT
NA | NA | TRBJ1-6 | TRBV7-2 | CASRQLGFNSPLHF | TGTGCCAGCAGGCAACTAGGGTTTAATTCACCCCTCCACTTT
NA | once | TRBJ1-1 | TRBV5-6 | CASSLGLGGARNTEAFF | TGTGCCAGCAGCTTGGGTCTCGGGGGGGCCCGGAACACTGAAGCTTTCTTT
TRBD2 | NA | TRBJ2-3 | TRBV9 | CASSSGVGLATTDTQYF | TGTGCCAGCAGCTCGGGGGTGGGACTAGCGACCACAGATACGCAGTATTTT
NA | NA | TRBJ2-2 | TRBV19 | CASSIYAGTTNTGELFF | TGTGCCAGTAGTATTTATGCCGGGACAACGAACACCGGGGAGCTGTTTTTT
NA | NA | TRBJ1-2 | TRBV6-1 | CASSDPPWDGYTF | TGTGCCAGCAGTGACCCTCCTTGGGATGGCTACACCTTC
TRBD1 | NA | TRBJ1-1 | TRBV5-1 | CASERQGGTNTEAFF | TGCGCCAGCGAGAGACAGGGCGGGACGAACACTGAAGCTTTCTTT
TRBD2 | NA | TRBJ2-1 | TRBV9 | CASSETSAVGNEQFF | TGTGCCAGCAGCGAGACTAGCGCAGTTGGGAATGAGCAGTTCTTC
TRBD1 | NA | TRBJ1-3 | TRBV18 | CASSPIQGISGNTIYF | TGTGCCAGCTCACCGATACAGGGGATCTCTGGAAACACCATATATTTT
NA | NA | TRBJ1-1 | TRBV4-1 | CASMVSTGGRAFF | TGCGCCAGCATGGTATCAACAGGCGGCCGGGCTTTCTTT
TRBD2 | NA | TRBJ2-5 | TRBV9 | CASSVAPAGGRETQYF | TGTGCCAGCAGCGTAGCTCCGGCGGGGGGGCGGGAGACCCAGTACTTC
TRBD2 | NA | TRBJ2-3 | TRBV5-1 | CASSPGASGGLLAQYF | TGCGCCAGCAGCCCGGGGGCTAGCGGGGGCCTGCTAGCGCAGTATTTT
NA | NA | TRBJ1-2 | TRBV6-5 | CASSSGTITNYGYTF | TGTGCCAGCAGTTCCGGGACAATCACTAACTATGGCTACACCTTC
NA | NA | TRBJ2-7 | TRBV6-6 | CASRRTGSYEQYF | TGTGCCAGCAGGAGGACTGGCTCCTACGAGCAGTACTTC
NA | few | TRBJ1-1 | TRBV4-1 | CASSQVVKDPTEAFF | TGCGCCAGCAGCCAAGTGGTAAAGGACCCCACTGAAGCTTTCTTT
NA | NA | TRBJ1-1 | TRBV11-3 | CASSWSPNTEAFF | TGTGCCAGCAGCTGGAGTCCGAACACTGAAGCTTTCTTT
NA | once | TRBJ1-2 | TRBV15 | CATSRETVYGYTF | TGTGCCACCAGCAGAGAGACCGTCTATGGCTACACCTTC
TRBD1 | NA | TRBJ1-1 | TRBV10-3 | CAISAPDRATEAFF | TGTGCCATCAGTGCCCCCGACAGGGCCACTGAAGCTTTCTTT
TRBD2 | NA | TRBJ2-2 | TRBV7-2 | CASSLAGTPTGELFF | TGTGCCAGCAGCCTAGCGGGAACACCCACCGGGGAGCTGTTTTTT
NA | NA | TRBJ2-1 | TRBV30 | CAWSRQNNEQFF | TGTGCCTGGAGCCGCCAAAACAATGAGCAGTTCTTC
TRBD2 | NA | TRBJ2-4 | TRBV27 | CASGLSGGNIQYF | TGTGCCAGCGGGCTGTCGGGGGGGAACATTCAGTACTTC
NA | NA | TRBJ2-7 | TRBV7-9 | CASSPLAEQYF | TGTGCCAGCAGCCCCCTCGCCGAGCAGTACTTC
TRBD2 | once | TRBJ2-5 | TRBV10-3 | CAISGGTSGGSETQYF | TGTGCCATCAGTGGGGGAACTAGCGGGGGATCCGAGACCCAGTACTTC
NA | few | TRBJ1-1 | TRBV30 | CAWNPGPTEAFF | TGTGCCTGGAACCCGGGGCCGACTGAAGCTTTCTTT
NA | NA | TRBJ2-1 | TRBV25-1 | CASRSGTYYNEQFF | TGTGCCAGCAGGTCCGGGACCTACTACAATGAGCAGTTCTTC
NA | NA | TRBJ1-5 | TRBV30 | CAWSIGQANQPQHF | TGTGCCTGGAGTATAGGGCAGGCCAATCAGCCCCAGCATTTT
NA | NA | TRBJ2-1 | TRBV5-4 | CASSFDSETQFF | TGTGCCAGCAGCTTTGATTCCGAGACTCAGTTCTTC
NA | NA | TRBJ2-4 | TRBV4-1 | CASSPPTGTNIQYF | TGCGCCAGCAGCCCCCCGACAGGGACTAACATTCAGTACTTC
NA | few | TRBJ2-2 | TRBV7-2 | CASSLKLSGLKGPTGELFF | TGTGCCAGCAGCTTAAAATTATCAGGGTTGAAAGGACCCACCGGGGAGCTGTTTTTT
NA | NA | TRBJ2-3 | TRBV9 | CASSSIAADTQYF | TGTGCCAGCAGTTCGATAGCGGCGGATACGCAGTATTTT
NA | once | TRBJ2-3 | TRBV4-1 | CASSHRLYSTDTQYF | TGCGCCAGCAGCCACCGACTTTATAGCACAGATACGCAGTATTTT
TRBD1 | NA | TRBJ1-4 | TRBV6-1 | CASSERPWTGGKLFF | TGTGCCAGCAGCGAACGACCATGGACAGGGGGAAAACTGTTTTTT
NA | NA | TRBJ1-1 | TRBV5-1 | CASSSQGWNTEAFF | TGCGCCAGCAGCTCACAGGGTTGGAACACTGAAGCTTTCTTT
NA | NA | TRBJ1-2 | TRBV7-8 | CASRARGPRGYTF | TGTGCCAGCAGAGCACGAGGGCCCCGGGGCTACACCTTC
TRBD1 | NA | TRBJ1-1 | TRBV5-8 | CASSRGQGGTEAFF | TGTGCCAGCAGCCGCGGACAGGGAGGGACTGAAGCTTTCTTT
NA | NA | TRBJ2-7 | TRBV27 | CASTLGGEQYF | TGTGCCAGCACCTTGGGTGGCGAGCAGTACTTC
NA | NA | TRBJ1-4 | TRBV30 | CAWSGQLTNEKLFF | TGTGCCTGGAGTGGACAGTTAACTAATGAAAAACTGTTTTTT
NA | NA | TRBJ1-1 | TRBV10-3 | CAIGKSGTRNTEAFF | TGTGCCATCGGGAAAAGCGGGACAAGGAACACTGAAGCTTTCTTT
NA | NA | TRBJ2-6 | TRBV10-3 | CAISESSTLLFSGANVLTF | TGTGCCATCAGTGAGTCGTCAACACTGCTTTTTTCTGGGGCCAACGTCCTGACTTTC
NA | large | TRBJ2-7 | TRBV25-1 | CASGAQGYEQYF | TGTGCCAGCGGGGCCCAGGGGTACGAGCAGTACTTC